These T cell receptor beta chains were read from a single sample in a study of blood T cell repertoires in COVID-19. Assay used: immunoSEQ multiplex PCR; TCRdb lists only in-frame clones, some missing. The sample shows about 400,000 clones, around 90% of them seen only once. Input material: PBMCs or T cells enriched from blood (not recorded which). Every receptor here comes from a middle-aged woman with acute COVID-19. Each CDR3 is given with its conserved first and last residue. A D gene is named only where the DNA matches it firmly. Not every row has a clone size; where given, it reads once, few, many or a size class.

TRBJ1-6 | NA | NA | TRBV6-4 | TGTGCCAGCAGTGACTCGATTCACAGTAATTCGGATTCACCCCTCCACTTT | CASSDSIHSNSDSPLHF
TRBJ1-2 | NA | NA | TRBV24-1 | TGTGCCACCAGTGATCCTCGCGGGTCCTATGGCTACACCTTC | CATSDPRGSYGYTF
TRBJ1-2 | TRBD1 | once | TRBV27 | TGTGCCAGCAGCGGACAGGGGGCGCGGCCCTATGGCTACACCTTC | CASSGQGARPYGYTF
TRBJ1-6 | TRBD1 | NA | TRBV2 | TGTGCCAGCAGTGCGCAGGGGGGAGGTTCACCCCTCCACTTT | CASSAQGGGSPLHF
TRBJ1-2 | NA | NA | TRBV30 | TGTGCCTGGAGTGGTACGGGGTATGGCTACACCTTC | CAWSGTGYGYTF
TRBJ2-1 | TRBD1 | NA | TRBV5-4 | TGTGCCAGCAGCTTGCGGGACAGGAATCGGAATGAGCAGTTCTTC | CASSLRDRNRNEQFF
TRBJ1-1 | NA | NA | TRBV30 | TGTGCCTGGGGCTCCCTCTTGAACACTGAAGCTTTCTTT | CAWGSLLNTEAFF
TRBJ1-1 | NA | NA | TRBV6-2/TRBV6-3 | TGTGCCAGCAGTTACTCAGGGAGTGGAGCTTTCTTT | CASSYSGSGAFF
TRBJ1-1 | NA | NA | TRBV2 | TGTGCCAGCAGTTCTGACAGGAACACTGAAGCTTTCTTT | CASSSDRNTEAFF
TRBJ1-5 | TRBD1 | NA | TRBV4-1 | TGCGCCAGCAGCCGAGAAAAACAGGGGGCGCTTTACAGTCAGCCCCAGCATTTT | CASSREKQGALYSQPQHF
TRBJ1-2 | NA | NA | TRBV5-1 | TGCGCCAGCAGCTTATCTTCAGGGACTCGTGGCTACACCTTC | CASSLSSGTRGYTF
TRBJ1-5 | NA | NA | TRBV5-1 | TGCGCCAGCAGTCCCGACGGAGACCTTAGCAATCAGCCCCAGCATTTT | CASSPDGDLSNQPQHF
TRBJ2-5 | TRBD2 | NA | TRBV5-1 | TGCGCCAGCAGCCGAGCGGGGGGGCCGGAAGAGACCCAGTACTTC | CASSRAGGPEETQYF
TRBJ2-1 | NA | NA | TRBV7-9 | TGTGCCAGCAGCCCTAGAGGGCGGATTGACTACAATGAGCAGTTCTTC | CASSPRGRIDYNEQFF
TRBJ2-2 | NA | NA | TRBV19 | TGTGCCAGTAGTATTGATGGACAAACCGGGGAGCTGTTTTTT | CASSIDGQTGELFF
TRBJ1-5 | NA | NA | TRBV7-9 | TGTGCCAGCAGCCCCAGGAATAAGGATCAGCCCCAGCATTTT | CASSPRNKDQPQHF
TRBJ1-5 | NA | NA | TRBV10-3 | TGTGCCATCAGCTCGGACAGCCATAGCAATCAGCCCCAGCATTTT | CAISSDSHSNQPQHF
TRBJ1-2 | TRBD1 | NA | TRBV5-5 | TGTGCCAGCAGCTTGTTCGGGACAGACGTCTATGGCTACACCTTC | CASSLFGTDVYGYTF
TRBJ1-2 | NA | NA | TRBV11-2 | TGTGCCAGCAGCTTAGTGATCGGTCGAATAAACTATGGCTACACCTTC | CASSLVIGRINYGYTF
TRBJ2-3 | NA | NA | TRBV5-4 | TGTGCCAGCAGCTTACCAGGGGTAGGAGATACGCAGTATTTT | CASSLPGVGDTQYF
TRBJ2-3 | NA | NA | TRBV3-1/TRBV3-2 | TGTGCCAGCAGCCAAGTCGCAGGGGCGCAGTATTTT | CASSQVAGAQYF
TRBJ1-5 | TRBD1 | NA | TRBV5-1 | TGCGCCAGCAGCTTGGGGGACAGGGAAAATCAGCCCCAGCATTTT | CASSLGDRENQPQHF
TRBJ2-1 | TRBD2 | once | TRBV2 | TGTGCCAGCAGTGGATCTAGCGGGGGGGCTCATGAGCAGTTCTTC | CASSGSSGGAHEQFF
TRBJ1-2 | NA | NA | TRBV2 | TGTGCCAGCAGCGCAGCCGGGACATCTCCTGGCTACACCTTC | CASSAAGTSPGYTF
TRBJ2-7 | TRBD2 | NA | TRBV4-2 | TGTGCCAGCAGCCAAGAAACTAGCGGGGGTTCTACCTACGAGCAGTACTTC | CASSQETSGGSTYEQYF
TRBJ1-1 | NA | NA | TRBV5-6 | TGTGCCAGCAGCCCAACACCCCCGAACACTGAAGCTTTCTTT | CASSPTPPNTEAFF
TRBJ2-7 | TRBD1 | NA | TRBV19 | TGTGCCAGTACCCCTACCCACGGGACAGGATGGGAGCAGTACTTC | CASTPTHGTGWEQYF
TRBJ1-3 | NA | NA | TRBV25-1 | TGTGCCAGCAGTCCCCGGGTCACCTCTGGAAACACCATATATTTT | CASSPRVTSGNTIYF
TRBJ2-5 | NA | NA | TRBV5-6 | TGTGCCAGCAGCTTGGAACTACAAGAGACCCAGTACTTC | CASSLELQETQYF
TRBJ1-1 | NA | NA | TRBV11-2 | TGTGCCAGCAGCACTTGGGACTTTCTGGGGACTGAAGCTTTCTTT | CASSTWDFLGTEAFF
TRBJ1-4 | NA | NA | TRBV5-1 | TGCGCCAGCAGCTTGGCTCCGGGGACTAATGAAAAACTGTTTTTT | CASSLAPGTNEKLFF
TRBJ2-7 | TRBD1 | NA | TRBV18 | TGTGCCAGCTCACCATATATGGTCGGGACAGGGGGACACGAGCAGTACTTC | CASSPYMVGTGGHEQYF
TRBJ1-1 | NA | NA | TRBV5-6 | TGTGCCAGCAGCCCCCCCGGAGGGCCGAACACTGAAGCTTTCTTT | CASSPPGGPNTEAFF
TRBJ1-2 | NA | NA | TRBV2 | TGTGCCGGCCAAGATGGCTACACCTTC | CAGQDGYTF
TRBJ2-1 | NA | NA | TRBV2 | TGTGCCAGCAGTGACCGGCGGGGGCCTTACAATGAGCAGTTCTTC | CASSDRRGPYNEQFF
TRBJ2-3 | TRBD1 | NA | TRBV19 | TGTGCCAGTAGTTCGTTCGGGACAGGGAGCACAGATACGCAGTATTTT | CASSSFGTGSTDTQYF
TRBJ1-1 | TRBD1 | NA | TRBV2 | TGTGCCAGCACCACCACAGGGGTTGACACTGAAGCTTTCTTT | CASTTTGVDTEAFF
TRBJ1-2 | TRBD1 | NA | TRBV6-5 | TGTGCCAGCAACATCGGACAGGGGCGCTATGGCTACACCTTC | CASNIGQGRYGYTF
TRBJ2-2 | TRBD2 | once | TRBV7-6 | TGTGCCAGCAGCTCCCATCAGCGGGGGGGCCGGTCCGGGGAGCTGTTTTTT | CASSSHQRGGRSGELFF
TRBJ1-2 | NA | NA | TRBV29-1 | TGCAGCGTGGGGTCGCAGGGGAGGGGCTATGGCTACACCTTC | CSVGSQGRGYGYTF
TRBJ2-1 | TRBD2 | once | TRBV13 | TGTGCCAGCAGCTTCCGCCGGTCAGAGGCTAGCGGGGTGAATGAGCAGTTCTTC | CASSFRRSEASGVNEQFF
TRBJ2-7 | TRBD2 | NA | TRBV27 | TGTGCCAGCAGTGACCGGGGGGGCCGCCGGGTCGAGCAGTACTTC | CASSDRGGRRVEQYF
TRBJ2-1 | TRBD2 | NA | TRBV5-1 | TGCGCCAGCAGCTTGGTGGCGGGGGGACACAATGAGCAGTTCTTC | CASSLVAGGHNEQFF
TRBJ1-4 | TRBD1 | once | TRBV9 | TGTGCCAGCAGCCCCCAACAGGGGAAGGGGAGCCCAACTAATGAAAAACTGTTTTTT | CASSPQQGKGSPTNEKLFF
TRBJ2-2 | NA | NA | TRBV7-2 | TGTGCCAGCAGCCCCACTCCCAGCGGCTACACCGGGGAGCTGTTTTTT | CASSPTPSGYTGELFF
TRBJ2-3 | TRBD2 | NA | TRBV19 | TGTGCCAGTAGGATTAGCGGGGGGGATACAGATACGCAGTATTTT | CASRISGGDTDTQYF
TRBJ2-3 | NA | NA | TRBV29-1 | TGCAGCGTTGATACTCAACCAGGGCGCGCAGATACGCAGTATTTT | CSVDTQPGRADTQYF
TRBJ1-2 | NA | NA | TRBV9 | TGTGCCAGCAGCCGGGGGGATTCTAACTATGGCTACACCTTC | CASSRGDSNYGYTF